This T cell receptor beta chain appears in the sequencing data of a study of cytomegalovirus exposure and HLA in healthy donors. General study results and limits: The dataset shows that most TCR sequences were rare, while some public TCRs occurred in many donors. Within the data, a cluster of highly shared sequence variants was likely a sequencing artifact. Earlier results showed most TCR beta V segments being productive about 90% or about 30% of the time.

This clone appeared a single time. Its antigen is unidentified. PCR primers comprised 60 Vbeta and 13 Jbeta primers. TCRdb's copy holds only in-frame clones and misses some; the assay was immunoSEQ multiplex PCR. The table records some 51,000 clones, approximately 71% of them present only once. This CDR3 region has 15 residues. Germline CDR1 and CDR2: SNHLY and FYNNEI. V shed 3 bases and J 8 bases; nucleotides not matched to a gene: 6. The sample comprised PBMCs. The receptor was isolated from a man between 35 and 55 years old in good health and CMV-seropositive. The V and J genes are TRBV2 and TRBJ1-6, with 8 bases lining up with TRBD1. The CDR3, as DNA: TGTGCCAGCAGTGATGCGACAGGGGTGGATTCACCCCTCCACTTT. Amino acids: CASSDATGVDSPLHF.